The rows below give T cell receptor beta chains drawn from one sample of a study of T cell responses to AZD1222 COVID-19 vaccine. Assay: immunoSEQ multiplex PCR; the TCRdb copy retains only in-frame clones and omits some. The sample holds 120,000 or so clones, under 95% seen once. Material: peripheral blood, obtained on day 0 of AZD1222 vaccination. These receptors were obtained from an adult in good health. CDR3s include the opening cysteine and the closing phenylalanine or tryptophan. The D gene is left open where the match is weak. Clone size is shown for a subset of rows, as once, few, many or a class of expanded clone.

-,TRBD2,TRBJ2-5,TRBV5-1,CASSFRTGTSGGPIQETQYF,TGCGCCAGCAGTTTCCGTACCGGGACTAGCGGGGGACCTATCCAAGAGACCCAGTACTTC
-,-,TRBJ1-2,TRBV29-1,CSVRGKSYGYTF,TGCAGCGTTCGGGGCAAATCCTATGGCTACACCTTC
-,TRBD2,TRBJ2-3,TRBV11-2,CASSLVAGGGDTQYF,TGTGCCAGCAGCTTAGTGGCGGGGGGAGGGGATACGCAGTATTTT
-,TRBD1,TRBJ2-7,TRBV5-6,CASSPGQGFHEQYF,TGTGCCAGCAGCCCGGGACAGGGTTTCCACGAGCAGTACTTC
-,-,TRBJ2-2,TRBV11-2,CASSLDPRGANTGELFF,TGTGCCAGCAGCTTAGATCCCAGGGGCGCGAACACCGGGGAGCTGTTTTTT
-,TRBD1,TRBJ2-4,TRBV19,CASSAGTVKNIQYF,TGTGCCAGTAGTGCCGGGACAGTCAAAAACATTCAGTACTTC
-,-,TRBJ2-7,TRBV4-1,CASSQAKALSYEQYF,TGCGCCAGCAGCCAAGCAAAGGCGCTCTCCTACGAGCAGTACTTC
-,-,TRBJ1-1,TRBV28,CASSSSGGRRTEAFF,TGTGCCAGCAGTTCCTCGGGGGGGCGGAGAACTGAAGCTTTCTTT
-,-,TRBJ2-5,TRBV19,CASSAERYQETQYF,TGTGCCAGTAGCGCGGAGCGGTACCAAGAGACCCAGTACTTC
-,-,TRBJ1-2,TRBV24-1,CATSDDTANYGYTF,TGTGCCACCAGTGATGATACAGCGAACTATGGCTACACCTTC
once,-,TRBJ2-3,TRBV11-3,CASSLEASSDTQYF,TGTGCCAGCAGCTTAGAGGCTAGCTCAGATACGCAGTATTTT
once,-,TRBJ1-5,TRBV6-5,CASINMGGGQPQHF,TGTGCCAGCATCAATATGGGGGGCGGTCAGCCCCAGCATTTT
-,TRBD2,TRBJ2-5,TRBV5-6,CASSTRTSGGETQYF,TGTGCCAGCAGCACGCGAACTAGCGGGGGCGAGACCCAGTACTTC
-,-,TRBJ1-3,TRBV24-1,CATIQGYGNTIYF,TGTGCCACCATACAAGGGTACGGAAACACCATATATTTT